This TCR beta chain was sequenced in a study of T cell repertoires in cytomegalovirus infection. Study summary: Signatures in public TCR beta sequences pointed to both CMV infection and matching HLA type. Study-wide results and limits: HLA-C-restricted CMV clonotypes gave the most frequent clonotype in two of eight donors.

TCRdb reanalysed the reads using MiXCR and keeps one entry per CDR3 protein. The sample has 150,000 to 200,000 distinct CDR3 sequences; about 21% are singletons. This clonotype was detected ten times or more. Its matching antigen is unknown. The receptor's source is a human donor in good health (CMV status not recorded). Some clones in this sample may be carry-over from other donors' samples. The sequenced sample was PBMCs.

CDR3: CASSLAPASSYEQYF. The CDR3 coding sequence is TGTGCCAGCAGCTTAGCCCCGGCCAGTTCCTACGAGCAGTACTTC. J is TRBJ2-7 and V is TRBV7-2; no clear D gene. The V and J ends lost 0 bases and 1 base respectively, with 10 bases between them. Germline values: CDR1 SGHTA, CDR2 FQGNSA. The CDR3 loop spans 15 amino acids.